The 5 T cell receptor beta chains below were found in one sample sequenced in a study of beta chain features in type 1 diabetes. Study-wide results and caveats: The study found moderately but significantly shorter TCRB CDR3s in all four CD4+ subsets of Type 1 diabetes patients.

No antigen is known for these receptors. Expressed TCRB transcripts were sequenced after all isolated RNA was converted to cDNA. Assay used: immunoSEQ multiplex PCR; TCRdb lists only in-frame clones, some missing. The table shows some 140,000 clones, with about 10% occurring only once. The sample consisted of central memory CD4+ T cells from blood. Receptors originate from a man aged 25 to 40 with type 1 diabetes.

The chain is built from TRBV29-1 and TRBJ2-3, with 13 bases identical to TRBD2. The J segment lost 5 bases and the V segment lost 4 bases, leaving 9 bases of the junction unmatched. The germline V gene has CDR1 SQVTM and CDR2 ANQGSEA. The CDR3 has 16 amino acids. CDR3 bases: TGCAGCGTTGTAAAGACTAGCGGGGGGCTGGGAGATACGCAGTATTTT. The encoded protein is CSVVKTSGGLGDTQYF.

The rearrangement links TRBV6-1 to TRBJ2-1, with 12 bases matching TRBD1. The CDR3 spans 13 residues. The V gene end was trimmed by 6 bases and the J gene end by 9 bases; junction bases not matched to a gene: 3. Germline CDR1 and CDR2: MNHNS and SASEGT. CDR3 nucleotides: TGTGCCAGCAGGGGACAGGGGGCCAGTGAGCAGTTCTTC. Protein: CASRGQGASEQFF.

V is TRBV4-2 and J is TRBJ2-3; 9 bases map to TRBD2. J was trimmed by 6 bases and V by 1 base; bases with no gene match: 14. The CDR3 has 18 amino acids. The germline CDR1 and CDR2 sequences are LGHNA and YNFKEQ. The CDR3 spells CASSQASLRGGLSDTQYF. The CDR3, as DNA: TGTGCCAGCAGCCAAGCCTCCTTGCGGGGGGGCCTTTCGGATACGCAGTATTTT.

This rearrangement joins TRBV6-1 to TRBJ1-5; D remains unclear. Germline CDR1 is MNHNS and CDR2 is SASEGT. This CDR3 is built from 14 residues. V was trimmed by 4 bases and J by 3 bases, leaving 10 bases between them. DNA for the CDR3: TGTGCCAGCAGTGGCCACAATGACAATCAGCCCCAGCATTTT. It specifies CASSGHNDNQPQHF.

A few counts support this clone. V usage is TRBV18 and J usage is TRBJ2-1, with TRBD1 matching 7 bases. The CDR3 totals 15 residues. Germline V lookup: CDR1 KGHSH, CDR2 LQKENI. V was clipped by 5 bases and J by 0 bases; unmatched bases: 4. The chain's CDR3 is CASSGGQSSYNEQFF. The CDR3, as DNA: TGTGCCAGCTCAGGGGGACAGAGCTCCTACAATGAGCAGTTCTTC.